A single sample is the source of the 29 T cell receptor beta chains below, sequenced in a study of neurological immune-mediated disorders. TCRdb re-called the 5' RACE reads through MiXCR, storing one row per CDR3 protein. The sample carries 65,000 to 85,000 distinct CDR3 sequences, 3% to 4% recorded once. The sequenced sample consisted of PBMCs. The receptors shown here come from a woman in her fifties or sixties with multiple sclerosis.

This clonotype was picked up many times. The V call is TRBV20-1, the J call TRBJ2-7; 7 nucleotides line up with TRBD2. CDR1 is DFQATT and CDR2 is SNEGSKA in the germline V gene (reference sequence). Trimming at V came to 3 bases and at J to 3 bases, leaving 8 bases not matched to a gene. This CDR3 is built from 14 residues. CDR3 DNA: TGCAGTGCTAGGGTTAAGGGACTAAACTACGAGCAGTACGTC. It specifies CSARVKGLNYEQYV.

This clonotype was counted ten times or more. This chain uses TRBV7-2 with TRBJ2-5; perhaps TRBD2 as D (6 bases). V was shortened by 7 bases and J by 5 bases, with 17 bases between the two germline ends. CDR1 is SGHTA, CDR2 FQGNSA, per germline. The CDR3 has 14 residues. This CDR3 is CASTGEWSDETQYF. Written as DNA, the CDR3 is TGTGCCAGCACGGGGGAATGGAGCGACGAGACCCAGTACTTC.

This clonotype was seen at least ten times. The chain employs TRBV18 and TRBJ1-4, with TRBD1 matching 9 bases. CDR1 KGHSH and CDR2 LQKENI come from the germline V gene. This CDR3 is built from 14 residues. The trim removed 3 bases at V and 11 bases at J, leaving 7 bases unmatched. CDR3 in DNA: TGTGCCAGCTCACCTACCACAGGGGGCTGGAAACTGTTTTTT. This gives the protein CASSPTTGGWKLFF.

This clonotype came up many times. The rearrangement joins TRBV20-1 to TRBJ2-6; possible D gene TRBD2, 6 bases. CDR3 length equals 18 residues. Trimming shortened V by 3 bases and J by 0 bases, and 18 bases separated the two germline ends. Germline V gives CDR1 DFQATT, CDR2 SNEGSKA (reference sequence). As DNA, the CDR3 is TGCAGTGCTAGGGTATGGGGAGGAGGGATCTCTGGGGCCAACGTCCTGACTTTC. It is translated as CSARVWGGGISGANVLTF.

This clonotype has ten or more counts. The chain recombines TRBV5-6 with TRBJ1-5; no firm D call. CDR1 is SGHDT and CDR2 is YYEEEE in the germline V gene. Trimming left V 6 bases short and J 0 bases short, with 10 bases between. The CDR3 sequence is 14 residues long. DNA of the CDR3: TGTGCCAGCACCCTTTGGAGTAGCAATCAGCCCCAGCATTTT. This translates into CASTLWSSNQPQHF.

This clonotype was counted many times. The chain uses TRBV10-3 and TRBJ2-2; D is ambiguous. Trimming stripped 4 bases from V and 3 bases from J, with 3 bases between. The CDR3 loop spans 12 amino acids. The germline V gene has CDR1 ENHRY and CDR2 SYGVKD. The chain's CDR3 is CAISVDTGELFF. The DNA for the CDR3 is TGTGCCATCAGTGTTGACACCGGGGAGCTGTTTTTT.

This clonotype was counted many times. The J gene is TRBJ2-3, the V gene TRBV7-2; TRBD1 might be the D (5 bases). Germline V gene lookup returns CDR1 SGHTA and CDR2 FQGNSA. V shed 5 bases and J shed 2 bases, with 14 bases lying between them. The CDR3 is 15 residues long. The CDR3 nucleotides are TGTGCCAGCAGCCCTGGGGCGCGGACCACAGATACGCAGTATTTT. It encodes CASSPGARTTDTQYF.

As regards this clonotype: A much larger clone differs by one base, so this may be a read error. This chain connects TRBV29-1 to TRBJ1-1, with D perhaps TRBD1 (5 bases). The CDR3 has 12 residues. Trimming cost V 3 bases and J 4 bases, with 9 bases left between them. The germline V gene encodes CDR1 SQVTM and CDR2 ANQGSEA. CDR3 nucleotide sequence: TGCAGCGTTGATAGTGACAGCACTGAAGCTTTCTTT. Protein product: CSVDSDSTEAFF.

This clonotype was seen many times. CDR3 DNA: TGTGCCACCAGTATTAGCGGCAGCTCCTACAATGAGCAGTTCTTC. This codes for CATSISGSSYNEQFF. The chain couples TRBV15 to TRBJ2-1; possibly TRBD2 for D (6 bases). The V and J ends lost 6 bases and 0 bases respectively, with 12 bases between them. Germline V gene data show CDR1 as LNHNV and CDR2 as YYDKDF (reference sequence). The CDR3 runs to 15 residues.

This clonotype has a count of ten or more. In DNA, the CDR3 is TGTGCCAGCAGCGGAGGGTTGCCCGGGGAGCTGTTTTTT. It is translated as CASSGGLPGELFF. The V call is TRBV7-2, the J call TRBJ2-2, with D possibly TRBD2 on 6 matching bases. The ends were cut back, 5 bases at V and 6 bases at J, with 10 bases in the middle. This CDR3 has 13 residues. CDR1 and CDR2 from the germline V gene are SGHTA and FQGNSA.

This clonotype has a count of ten or more. This chain joins TRBV7-6 and TRBJ1-1, with 7 positions matching TRBD1. V dropped 5 bases and J dropped 2; count of bases not matched to a gene: 8. CDR1 and CDR2 from the germline V gene are SGHVS and FNYEAQ. There are 15 residues in the CDR3. The DNA of the CDR3 is TGTGCCAGCAGCGACCCAGGGGGGATAAACACTGAAGCTTTCTTT. This sequence encodes CASSDPGGINTEAFF.

This clonotype was seen repeatedly, ten times or more. The V and J genes are TRBV7-2 and TRBJ2-7; no definite D call. The CDR3 has 11 amino acids. Trimming pared 7 bases from V and 6 bases from J, leaving 10 bases between. Germline values: CDR1 SGHTA, CDR2 FQGNSA. The CDR3 region is CASTPGVEQYF. In DNA, the CDR3 is TGTGCCAGCACACCAGGAGTCGAGCAGTACTTC. The entire variable domain, with the rest obtained from reference TRBV7-2 and TRBJ2-7, is as follows: GAGVSQSPSNKVTEKGKDVELRCDPISGHTALYWYRQSLGQGLEFLIYFQGNSAPDKSGLPSDRFSAERTGGSVSTLTIQRTQQEDSAVYLCASTPGVEQYFGPGTRLTVT.

This clonotype has a count of ten or more. This chain joins TRBV13 and TRBJ2-1, with 8 bases aligning to TRBD1. V was pared by 3 bases and J by 4 bases, with 2 bases of the junction left unmatched. Germline-derived CDR1 and CDR2 are PRHDT and FYEKMQ (reference sequence). The CDR3 consists of 14 residues. The CDR3 DNA follows: TGTGCCAGCAGCTTCCGACAGGGGTACAATGAGCAGTTCTTC. Translation gives CASSFRQGYNEQFF.

The table lists this clonotype with many counts. The chain is built from TRBV12-3 or TRBV12-4 and TRBJ1-3; unclear D gene. CDR3 size: 16 residues. V lost 3 bases and J lost 0, with 12 bases in between. This CDR3 is CASSLVGLDSGNTIYF. CDR3 coding DNA: TGTGCCAGCAGTTTGGTGGGCCTCGACTCTGGAAACACCATATATTTT.

This clonotype was seen repeatedly, ten times or more. The rearrangement uses TRBV5-1 and TRBJ2-1, with TRBD2 identical over 10 bases. Germline V lookup: CDR1 SGHRS, CDR2 YFSETQ. Trimming removed 4 bases from V and 4 bases from J; junction bases left unmatched: 5. The CDR3 totals 15 residues. CDR3: CASSPGLAAYNEQFF. The CDR3 region has the DNA TGCGCCAGCAGCCCCGGACTAGCGGCATACAATGAGCAGTTCTTC.

This clonotype was recorded at least ten times. The chain combines TRBV28 with TRBJ2-7, with D possibly TRBD1 on 6 matching bases. Germline V gives CDR1 MDHEN, CDR2 SYDVKM. The CDR3 sequence is 15 residues long. The germline V and J ends were trimmed by 2 bases and 5 bases, with 16 bases remaining between them. The CDR3 reads CASSLPHRDSHEQYF. In nucleotides, the CDR3 is TGTGCCAGCAGTTTACCCCACAGGGATTCGCACGAGCAGTACTTC.

This clonotype was detected many times. V gene TRBV2 combines with J gene TRBJ2-6; the match to TRBD1 covers 7 bases. The CDR3 spans 18 residues. CDR1 and CDR2 (germline): SNHLY, FYNNEI. V gave up 5 bases and J gave up 0 bases; unmatched junction bases: 10. CDR3 sequence: CASSSGTVARSGANVLTF. The CDR3, as DNA: TGTGCCAGCAGTTCCGGGACAGTTGCTCGCTCTGGGGCCAACGTCCTGACTTTC.

This clonotype came up many times. As DNA, the CDR3 is TGTGCCAGCAGAGGCAGTGGGAGCAATCAGCCCCAGCATTTT. This codes for CASRGSGSNQPQHF. The chain has TRBV27 and TRBJ1-5, with unresolved D. V was shortened by 6 bases and J by 1 base, with 10 bases between the two germline ends. The germline V gene encodes CDR1 MNHEY and CDR2 SMNVEV (reference sequence). This CDR3 contains 14 residues.

This clonotype was picked up many times. The J gene is TRBJ2-7, the V gene TRBV5-1; the D gene is possibly TRBD2 (5 bases). V lost 4 bases, J lost 6 bases, and 20 bases lay in between. This CDR3 is built from 15 residues. The germline V gene encodes CDR1 SGHRS and CDR2 YFSETQ. CDR3 protein: CASSPDVRRFREQYF. In nucleotides, the CDR3 is TGCGCCAGCAGCCCCGACGTCAGGAGGTTTCGCGAGCAGTACTTC.

Ten or more counts support this clonotype. The chain is built from TRBV6-2 or TRBV6-3 and TRBJ2-7; 11 bases line up with TRBD2. J gave up 4 bases and V 4 bases, and 6 bases lay outside the gene matches. The length of the CDR3 is 15 residues. CDR1 and CDR2 (germline): MNHEY, SVGEGT. The CDR3 spells CASSSRSGGAYEQYV. Written as DNA, the CDR3 is TGTGCCAGCAGTTCCCGTAGCGGGGGGGCTTACGAGCAGTACGTC.

This clonotype was detected ten times or more. V and J are TRBV20-1 and TRBJ2-3; D remains unclear. Per the germline V gene, CDR1 is DFQATT and CDR2 is SNEGSKA (reference sequence). V lost 1 base and J lost 0, with 11 bases in between. CDR3 length: 15 residues. The CDR3 reads CSARVGVASTDTQYF. The DNA for the CDR3 is TGCAGTGCTAGAGTTGGTGTCGCTAGCACAGATACGCAGTATTTT.

Ten or more counts support this clonotype. V is TRBV20-1 and J is TRBJ2-4; D may be TRBD2 (6 bases). V was trimmed by 5 bases and J by 0 bases, leaving 17 bases between them. Germline lookup yields CDR1 DFQATT and CDR2 SNEGSKA (reference sequence). CDR3 length: 16 amino acids. CDR3 residues: CSALRAGTLAKNIQYF. CDR3 sequence (DNA): TGCAGTGCTCTAAGGGCAGGGACTCTAGCCAAAAACATTCAGTACTTC.

This clonotype was recorded many times. V gene TRBV27 combines with J gene TRBJ1-4; D gene uncertain. CDR1 and CDR2 (germline): MNHEY, SMNVEV (reference sequence). The V end was cut by 6 bases, the J end by 4 bases, with 12 bases between. The CDR3 has 14 residues. The CDR3 region is CASREDGFNEKLFF. The CDR3 region has the DNA TGTGCCAGCAGGGAGGACGGATTTAATGAAAAACTGTTTTTT.

The chain has TRBV4-1 and TRBJ1-2; 7 bases match TRBD1. With V trimmed by 4 bases and J by 4 bases, 9 bases remained unmatched. The CDR3 spans 15 residues. Germline lookup yields CDR1 MGHRA and CDR2 YSYEKL. DNA of the CDR3: TGCGCCAGCAGCCTCACTTCCGGGACAGCCTATGGCTACACCTTC. Translating it yields CASSLTSGTAYGYTF.

This clonotype was counted ten times or more. V usage is TRBV5-1 and J usage is TRBJ1-1; D not resolved. CDR1 SGHRS and CDR2 YFSETQ come from the germline V gene. V gave up 2 bases and J gave up 11 bases, with 10 bases separating them. CDR3 size: 11 residues. In DNA form, the CDR3 reads TGCGCCAGCAGCTTAGGGAGTGGGGCTTTCTTT. Translation: CASSLGSGAFF.

This clonotype was detected ten times or more. The chain joins TRBV12-3 or TRBV12-4 to TRBJ2-7; 10 bases are a match to TRBD2. After removal of 3 bases from V and 6 bases from J, the junction contained 11 bases not matched to a gene. The CDR3 is 16 amino acids. The CDR3 region has the DNA TGTGCCAGCAGTTTTAATGCGCTAGCGGGAGTGCTCGAGCAGTACTTC. Its translation: CASSFNALAGVLEQYF.

This clonotype was detected ten times or more. This chain connects TRBV10-3 to TRBJ1-2; D is uncertain. With 8 bases removed from V and 0 bases from J, the gap between germline ends came to 13 bases. CDR1 ENHRY and CDR2 SYGVKD come from the germline V gene. The CDR3 covers 14 residues. CDR3 sequence reads: CAIFPGGANYGYTF. The CDR3 nucleotides read TGTGCCATCTTTCCCGGCGGAGCTAACTATGGCTACACCTTC.

Ten or more counts support this clonotype. The chain is built from TRBV12-3 or TRBV12-4 and TRBJ1-1; TRBD1 agrees at 7 bases. The length of the CDR3 is 13 residues. The V segment lost 3 bases and the J segment 8 bases; nucleotides outside the gene matches: 6. The CDR3 region is CASSFKGGSEAFF. For the CDR3, the DNA is TGTGCCAGCAGTTTCAAAGGGGGCTCGGAAGCTTTCTTT.

This clonotype was observed many times. V gene TRBV7-9 combines with J gene TRBJ2-2; D might be TRBD1 or TRBD2, each matching 5 bases. The CDR3 consists of 15 residues. Germline CDR1 SEHNR, CDR2 FQNEAQ (reference sequence). The V end lost 5 bases, the J end lost 4 bases, and 14 bases lay between the germline ends. CDR3 loop: CASSPRVGVTGELFF. CDR3 coding DNA: TGTGCCAGCAGCCCTCGGGTGGGGGTCACCGGGGAGCTGTTTTTT. The whole variable domain, remainder taken from reference TRBV7-9 and TRBJ2-2, is DTGVSQNPRHKITKRGQNVTFRCDPISEHNRLYWYRQTLGQGPEFLTYFQNEAQLEKSRLLSDRFSAERPKGSFSTLEIQRTEQGDSAMYLCASSPRVGVTGELFFGEGSRLTVL.